The present TCR beta chain was sequenced within a study of shared clonotypes between healthy human individuals. TCRdb keeps only in-frame clones here, not all; method: immunoSEQ multiplex PCR. The sample contains about 2.4 million clones, 93% of which appear only once. There were only Caucasian adults among the donors, and all lived in Nashville, Tennessee. Trimming stripped 0 bases from V and 4 bases from J, with 13 bases between. CDR1 SGHRS and CDR2 YFSETQ come from the germline V gene. The CDR3 contains 15 residues. The TCR was taken from a man in his late teens or twenties in good health. Some clones in this sample may be carry-over from other donors' samples. This sequence joins TRBV5-1 and TRBJ1-2; D perhaps matches TRBD1 (6 bases). The sample was naive CD4+ T cells from PBMCs. Indicated subset: CD45RA+ positively selected. The CDR3 spells CASSLGDRTAYGYTF. CDR3 nucleotides: TGCGCCAGCAGCTTGGGAGACAGGACGGCCTATGGCTACACCTTC.